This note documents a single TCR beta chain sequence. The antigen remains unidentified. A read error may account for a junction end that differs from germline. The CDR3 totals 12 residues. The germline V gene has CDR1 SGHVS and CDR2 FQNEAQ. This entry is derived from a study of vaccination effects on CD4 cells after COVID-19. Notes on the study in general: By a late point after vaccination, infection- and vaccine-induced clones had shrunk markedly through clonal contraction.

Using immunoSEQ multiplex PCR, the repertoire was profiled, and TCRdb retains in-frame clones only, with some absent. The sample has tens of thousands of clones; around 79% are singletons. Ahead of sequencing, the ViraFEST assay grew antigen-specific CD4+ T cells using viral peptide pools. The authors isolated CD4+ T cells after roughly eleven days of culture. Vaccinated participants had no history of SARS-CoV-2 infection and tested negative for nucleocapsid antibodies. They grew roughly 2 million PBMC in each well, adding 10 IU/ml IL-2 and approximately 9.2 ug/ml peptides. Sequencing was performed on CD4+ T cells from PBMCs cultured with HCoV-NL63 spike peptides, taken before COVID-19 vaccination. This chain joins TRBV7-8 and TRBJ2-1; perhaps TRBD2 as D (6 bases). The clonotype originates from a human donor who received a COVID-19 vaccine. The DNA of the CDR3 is TGTGCCAGCAGCAACCTACTAGGACGGGGGATCTTC. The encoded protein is CASSNLLGRGIF. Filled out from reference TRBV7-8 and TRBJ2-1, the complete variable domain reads GAGVSQSPRYKVAKRGQDVALRCDPISGHVSLFWYQQALGQGPEFLTYFQNEAQLDKSGLPSDRFFAERPEGSVSTLKIQRTQQEDSAVYLCASSNLLGRGIFGPGTRLTVL.